This T cell receptor beta chain was found in a study of molecular identifiers for immune sequencing clone quantification. Study observations and caveats: The share of molecules held by clones above 20 RNA copies was over 99% in effector cells and under 1% in naive cells. Spiked-in Jurkat TCR RNA corresponding to one cell was reported as detectable against around 1 million naive cells.

This clonotype was seen repeatedly, ten times or more. Its antigen is unknown. The CDR3 is 16 amino acids. CDR1 and CDR2 from the germline V gene are SGDLS and YYNGEE. Trimming cost V 2 bases and J 2 bases; bases outside gene matches: 6. One entry per CDR3 protein, called by TCRdb with MiXCR from the PCR reads. The table lists about 640,000 distinct CDR3 sequences, roughly 21% of them singletons. A CD8+CD4-CCR7+CD45RA+ phenotype served as the sorting definition for naive CD8 T cells. The receptor's source is a human donor in good health. Some libraries in this study had Jurkat cell RNA spiked in. Specimen: naive CD8+ T cells from blood, with Jurkat cell RNA spiked in. Subset given: FACS-sorted CD8+CD4-CCR7+CD45RA+ naive T cells. This chain joins TRBV9 and TRBJ2-3, with TRBD2 matching 9 bases. Written as DNA, the CDR3 is TGTGCCAGCAGCGTGAGTGCGGGGGGGCTCACAGATACGCAGTATTTT. Its translation: CASSVSAGGLTDTQYF.